One and the same sample provided the 20 T cell receptor beta chains below, sequenced in a study of CD8 T cells in Susac syndrome. RNA, at about 0.45 to 1 ug, was reverse transcribed with random hexamers. TCRdb passed the immunoSEQ multiplex PCR reads through MiXCR, listing each CDR3 protein once. The repertoire holds 170,000 or so distinct CDR3 sequences, with approximately 93% as singletons. Material: CD4+ T cells from PBMCs. All receptors come from a human donor with multiple sclerosis.

In its sample, this clonotype was seen a few times. The J gene is TRBJ2-3, the V gene TRBV12-3 or TRBV12-4; D is unresolved. Trimming took 3 bases from V and 4 from J, leaving 11 bases between them. This CDR3 spans 14 amino acids. The DNA for the CDR3 is TGTGCCAGCAGTTTGGGCTTGTCGGCAGATACGCAGTATTTT. Its protein is CASSLGLSADTQYF.

The chain is built from TRBV20-1 and TRBJ2-7, with 7 bases identical to TRBD1. The CDR3 contains 14 residues. CDR1 and CDR2 (germline): DFQATT, SNEGSKA (reference sequence). The junction had 8 bases not matched to a gene; V was cut back by 6 bases and J by 0 bases. CDR3 in DNA: TGCAGTGCCCCTTGGAACAGGGGCTCCTACGAGCAGTACTTC. Translation gives CSAPWNRGSYEQYF.

V and J are TRBV20-1 and TRBJ1-6, with D unresolved. Trimming removed 3 bases from V and 5 bases from J, with 11 bases in between. Germline V gives CDR1 DFQATT, CDR2 SNEGSKA (reference sequence). The CDR3 runs 14 residues. CDR3: CSASFGLNNSPLHF. CDR3 coding DNA: TGCAGTGCTAGCTTTGGGCTAAATAATTCACCCCTCCACTTT.

In this sample, this clonotype turned up once. CDR3 coding DNA: TGTGCCAGTATGGCGGCGTCGGGACTGAAAAATGAAAAACTGTTTTTT. This codes for CASMAASGLKNEKLFF. This sequence joins TRBV19 and TRBJ1-4; possible D gene TRBD1, 5 bases. The CDR3 runs to 16 residues. The V end lost 7 bases, the J end lost 5 bases, and 20 bases lay between the germline ends. From germline, CDR1 is LNHDA and CDR2 SQIVND (reference sequence).

The J gene is TRBJ2-3, the V gene TRBV2, with D possibly being TRBD1 or TRBD2 (7 bases each). This CDR3 is built from 11 residues. Germline V lookup: CDR1 SNHLY, CDR2 FYNNEI. V lost 5 bases and J 10 bases, leaving 10 bases between the germline ends. CDR3 protein: CASSSGTAQYF. For the CDR3, the DNA is TGTGCCAGCAGTAGCGGGACAGCGCAGTATTTT. Variable domain in full (rest from reference TRBV2 and TRBJ2-3): EPEVTQTPSHQVTQMGQEVILRCVPISNHLYFYWYRQILGQKVEFLVSFYNNEISEKSEIFDDQFSVERPDGSNFTLKIRSTKLEDSAMYFCASSSGTAQYFGPGTRLTVL.

The chain uses TRBV30 and TRBJ2-5; no firm D call. Germline values: CDR1 GTSNPN, CDR2 SVGIG (reference sequence). V lost 4 bases to trimming and J lost 3 bases, with 15 bases between them. CDR3 length equals 14 residues. The CDR3 protein is CAWTALGGEETQYF. As DNA, the CDR3 is TGTGCCTGGACCGCCCTCGGCGGAGAAGAGACCCAGTACTTC.

The genes are TRBV20-1 and TRBJ1-5, with D maybe TRBD1 (6 bases). V was trimmed by 6 bases and J by 2 bases, leaving 14 bases between them. Per the germline V gene, CDR1 is DFQATT and CDR2 is SNEGSKA (reference sequence). This CDR3 contains 14 residues. CDR3 sequence reads: CSAERGGGNQPQHF. CDR3 nucleotides: TGCAGTGCAGAACGCGGGGGCGGCAATCAGCCCCAGCATTTT.

The rearrangement joins TRBV12-3 or TRBV12-4 to TRBJ2-2, with a tentative D call TRBD2 (6 bases). This CDR3 has 13 residues. The V and J ends lost 5 bases and 4 bases respectively, with 8 bases between them. The CDR3 coding sequence is TGTGCCAGCAGTCTGACTAGCACCGGGGAGCTGTTTTTT. It translates to CASSLTSTGELFF.

The chain links TRBV19 to TRBJ2-7, with TRBD1 identical over 7 bases. CDR1 is LNHDA, CDR2 SQIVND, per germline (reference sequence). V was pared by 5 bases and J by 2 bases, with 9 bases of the junction left unmatched. This CDR3 is built from 15 residues. CDR3 nucleotides: TGTGCCAGTAGTCCACAGCCGGGACAGACCTACGAGCAGTACTTC. Translated: CASSPQPGQTYEQYF. The full variable domain, its missing parts supplied by reference TRBV19 and TRBJ2-7, is DGGITQSPKYLFRKEGQNVTLSCEQNLNHDAMYWYRQDPGQGLRLIYYSQIVNDFQKGDIAEGYSVSREKKESFPLTVTSAQKNPTAFYLCASSPQPGQTYEQYFGPGTRLTVT.

The genes are TRBV4-2 and TRBJ1-1, with a weak D call TRBD1 (6 bases). This CDR3 has 13 residues. V was clipped by 0 bases and J by 10 bases, with 12 bases between them. Germline CDR1 reads LGHNA; CDR2 reads YNFKEQ. The DNA of the CDR3 is TGTGCCAGCAGCCAAGACGGGGGGCAGGGAGCTTTCTTT. This sequence encodes CASSQDGGQGAFF.

The V gene is TRBV6-2 or TRBV6-3, the J gene TRBJ1-5, with 7 bases matching TRBD1. CDR3 length equals 12 residues. Germline CDR1 and CDR2: MNHEY and SVGEGT. V lost 6 bases to trimming and J lost 9 bases; unmatched junction nucleotides: 5. The CDR3 loop reads CASSPGGWPQHF. Here the CDR3 DNA reads TGTGCCAGCAGCCCAGGGGGATGGCCCCAGCATTTT.

CDR3 DNA: TGTGCCAGCAGCCCTGTTAGCTCCTACAATGAGCAGTTCTTC. It is translated as CASSPVSSYNEQFF. The chain uses TRBV28 and TRBJ2-1; no reliable D call. The CDR3 runs 14 residues. Trimming cost V 6 bases and J 0 bases, with 9 bases left between them. CDR1 MDHEN and CDR2 SYDVKM come from the germline V gene.

CDR3 amino acids: CASSINTNTEAFF. The CDR3 DNA reads as TGTGCCAGCAGCATTAATACGAACACTGAAGCTTTCTTT. The V call is TRBV28, the J call TRBJ1-1; D unclear. The CDR3 has 13 residues. V dropped 6 bases and J dropped 1 base, with 9 bases sitting between them. Per the germline V gene, CDR1 is MDHEN and CDR2 is SYDVKM.

The CDR3 loop reads CSPYSGNSPLHF. The CDR3 nucleotides read TGCAGTCCTTACAGCGGTAATTCACCCCTCCACTTT. The chain uses TRBV20-1 and TRBJ1-6; D is unclear. V was pared by 8 bases and J by 6 bases, with 11 bases between. Germline-derived CDR1 and CDR2 are DFQATT and SNEGSKA (reference sequence). The CDR3 consists of 12 residues.

V and J are TRBV6-1 and TRBJ2-7; D not certain. V gave up 3 bases and J gave up 2 bases, with 11 bases separating them. The CDR3 covers 14 residues. Germline CDR1 and CDR2: MNHNS and SASEGT. As DNA, the CDR3 is TGTGCCAGCAGTGACCCAGAGGCTCCCTACGAGCAGTACTTC. It yields the protein CASSDPEAPYEQYF.

The chain employs TRBV14 and TRBJ2-1; 8 bases line up with TRBD2. The CDR3 contains 15 residues. V lost 4 bases and J lost 4; bases outside the gene matches: 6. CDR1 and CDR2 from the germline V gene are SGHDN and FVKESK. Written as DNA, the CDR3 is TGTGCCAGCAGCCCCAGACTAGCGACGTACAATGAGCAGTTCTTC. This gives the protein CASSPRLATYNEQFF.

The sample holds a few counts of this clonotype. This chain links TRBV20-1 with TRBJ2-7, with D unclear. V lost 6 bases to trimming and J lost 2 bases, with 17 bases between them. This CDR3 is built from 14 residues. Germline lookup yields CDR1 DFQATT and CDR2 SNEGSKA (reference sequence). The CDR3 reads CSAPLGISPYEQYF. CDR3 coding DNA: TGCAGTGCCCCCCTGGGTATAAGTCCCTACGAGCAGTACTTC.

This chain uses TRBV28 with TRBJ2-5, with D unresolved. V was pared by 6 bases and J by 3 bases, with 11 bases between. The CDR3 is made up of 13 amino acids. Looked up from germline, CDR1 is MDHEN and CDR2 is SYDVKM. Here the CDR3 reads CASRVSPEETQYF. The CDR3 DNA reads TGTGCCAGCAGAGTAAGCCCTGAAGAGACCCAGTACTTC. The complete variable domain, with remaining parts taken from reference TRBV28 and TRBJ2-5, reads DVKVTQSSRYLVKRTGEKVFLECVQDMDHENMFWYRQDPGLGLRLIYFSYDVKMKEKGDIPEGYSVSREKKERFSLILESASTNQTSMYLCASRVSPEETQYFGPGTRLLVL.

The genes are TRBV12-3 or TRBV12-4 and TRBJ2-2, with D possibly matching TRBD2 (5 bases). Trimming took off 7 bases at V and 3 bases at J, with 15 bases between the two ends. The CDR3 spans 15 residues. The CDR3 here is CASNPSSVHTGELFF. The CDR3 DNA sequence: TGTGCCAGCAATCCGAGTAGCGTGCACACCGGGGAGCTGTTTTTT.

The chain combines TRBV15 with TRBJ2-5, with TRBD2 as a possible D gene (6 bases). V was shortened by 3 bases and J by 9 bases, with 11 bases between the two germline ends. The CDR3 runs to 12 residues. The V gene's germline CDR1 is LNHNV and CDR2 YYDKDF (reference sequence). The CDR3 loop reads CATSSGERAQYF. The CDR3 DNA reads as TGTGCCACCAGCAGCGGCGAGCGGGCCCAGTACTTC.